The 10 T cell receptor beta chains listed next were all sequenced from one sample in a study of post-analysis software for immune sequencing data. General observations from the study: When patients were compared with controls, five TRBV segments were more frequent, TRBV5-6, TRBV5-1 and TRBV20-1 among them.

The antigens of these receptors remain unknown. The TCR beta cDNA libraries contained unique molecular identifiers. In TCRdb, the PCR reads were re-called with MiXCR into one record per CDR3 protein. The data show some 890,000 distinct CDR3 sequences, roughly 50% seen once. Sequencing was performed on blood. The source of these receptors is a girl aged 5-17 years with multiple sclerosis.

The sample holds a few counts of this clonotype. The rearrangement uses TRBV12-3 or TRBV12-4 and TRBJ2-6, with 7 bases matching TRBD2. The CDR3 has 18 amino acids. V dropped 5 bases and J dropped 0; count of bases not matched to a gene: 10. CDR3 residues: CASSPLAGAVSGANVLTF. The CDR3 DNA reads as TGTGCCAGCAGTCCCCTCGCGGGAGCCGTCTCTGGGGCCAACGTCCTGACTTTC.

This clonotype was seen more than once but under ten times. The chain uses TRBV11-2 and TRBJ2-5; the match to TRBD1 covers 9 bases. The J call may be in error: the DNA end matches TRBJ2-7 better. Per germline, CDR1 SGHAT and CDR2 FQNNGV. This CDR3 has 16 amino acids. The DNA of the CDR3 is TGTGCCAGCAGCTTTTCCGGGACAGGGATCCCCTACGAGCAGTACTTC. It codes for CASSFSGTGIPYEQYF.

The chain recombines TRBV7-2 with TRBJ2-7; D is unresolved. The CDR3 is 14 residues long. V was clipped by 5 bases and J by 0 bases, with 11 bases between them. Looked up from germline, CDR1 is SGHTA and CDR2 is FQGNSA. CDR3 sequence (DNA): TGTGCCAGCAGCACGGAGTCTAGCTCCTACGAGCAGTACTTC. It codes for CASSTESSSYEQYF.

V and J are TRBV18 and TRBJ2-5; D is possibly TRBD1 or TRBD2 (5 bases each). The germline V and J ends were trimmed by 1 base and 11 bases, with 14 bases remaining between them. The germline V gene has CDR1 KGHSH and CDR2 LQKENI. This CDR3 is built from 13 residues. The CDR3 reads CASSPRQMGEQYF. The CDR3 DNA sequence: TGTGCCAGCTCACCACGACAGATGGGGGAGCAGTACTTC.

This clonotype has only one observation. The chain links TRBV7-8 to TRBJ1-6; 7 bases map to TRBD1. This CDR3 comprises 13 residues. The germline V gene encodes CDR1 SGHVS and CDR2 FQNEAQ. V lost 6 bases, J lost 9 bases, and 5 bases stayed unmatched. CDR3 residues: CASRQGIGSPLHF. In DNA, the CDR3 is TGTGCCAGCAGACAGGGGATAGGTTCACCCCTCCACTTT.

This clonotype was found once. J is TRBJ2-4 and V is TRBV3-1; 8 nucleotides align to TRBD1. The J call is in doubt because the DNA end fits TRBJ2-7 better. Germline lookup yields CDR1 LGHDT and CDR2 YNNKEL (reference sequence). This CDR3 comprises 17 residues. CDR3 protein: CASSQDFFATGDHEQYF. The CDR3 coding sequence is TGTGCCAGCAGCCAAGACTTTTTCGCGACAGGGGACCACGAGCAGTACTTC.

The chain combines TRBV29-1 with TRBJ2-5; 7 nucleotides align to TRBD1. V lost 6 bases and J lost 1; bases outside the gene matches: 5. The CDR3 has 13 residues. Germline assignment: CDR1 SQVTM and CDR2 ANQGSEA. The CDR3 reads CSVEGQTQETQYF. The CDR3 DNA is TGCAGCGTCGAGGGACAGACCCAAGAGACCCAGTACTTC.

The chain recombines TRBV29-1 with TRBJ1-6; TRBD1 is a possible D gene (5 bases). Trimming left V 6 bases short and J 7 bases short, with 13 bases between. The CDR3 runs 13 residues. Germline loops: CDR1 SQVTM, CDR2 ANQGSEA. CDR3 residues: CSVRQGANSPLHF. The CDR3 nucleotides read TGCAGCGTCAGGCAGGGAGCGAATTCACCCCTCCACTTT.

V gene TRBV20-1 combines with J gene TRBJ2-3, with 7 bases lining up with TRBD2. The CDR3 extends over 16 amino acids. Losses at the gene ends were 6 bases for V and 0 bases for J; bases not matched to a gene: 12. The germline CDR1 and CDR2 sequences are DFQATT and SNEGSKA (reference sequence). The CDR3 coding sequence is TGCAGTGCAAGCACCTACACTAGCGAAAGCACAGATACGCAGTATTTT. This translates into CSASTYTSESTDTQYF.

Only a few counts were recorded for this clonotype. The chain has TRBV2 and TRBJ2-1; the D gene is possibly TRBD1 (5 bases). Germline CDR1 and CDR2: SNHLY and FYNNEI. This CDR3 contains 13 residues. Deletions cut 8 bases from V and 7 bases from J, with 15 bases between. CDR3 residues: CASGRRGQNEQFF. CDR3 DNA sequence: TGTGCCAGCGGTAGAAGGGGCCAGAATGAGCAGTTCTTC.